In its sample, the clone carrying this T cell receptor beta chain was seen many times. The target antigen is unknown. These data originate in a study of T cell repertoires in cytomegalovirus infection. The study, taken as a whole, reports: Carriage of CMV together with the relevant HLA was identifiable through cumulative public TCR beta family frequency.

In TCRdb, the reads were re-called with MiXCR into one record per CDR3 protein. The sample yields some 220,000 distinct CDR3 sequences, roughly an eighth seen once. This CDR3 comprises 17 residues. The V gene's germline CDR1 is SGHTA and CDR2 FQGTGA. Trimming removed 2 bases from V and 4 bases from J, with 18 bases in between. Sequencing was performed on PBMCs. The clonotype was recovered from a human donor in good health (CMV status not recorded). Some clones in this sample may be carry-over from other donors' samples. The V call is TRBV7-3, the J call TRBJ2-1; D gene uncertain. As DNA, the CDR3 is TGTGCCAGCAGCTTAGAAATTAGTGGAGCGCGATACAATGAGCAGTTCTTC. It codes for CASSLEISGARYNEQFF.